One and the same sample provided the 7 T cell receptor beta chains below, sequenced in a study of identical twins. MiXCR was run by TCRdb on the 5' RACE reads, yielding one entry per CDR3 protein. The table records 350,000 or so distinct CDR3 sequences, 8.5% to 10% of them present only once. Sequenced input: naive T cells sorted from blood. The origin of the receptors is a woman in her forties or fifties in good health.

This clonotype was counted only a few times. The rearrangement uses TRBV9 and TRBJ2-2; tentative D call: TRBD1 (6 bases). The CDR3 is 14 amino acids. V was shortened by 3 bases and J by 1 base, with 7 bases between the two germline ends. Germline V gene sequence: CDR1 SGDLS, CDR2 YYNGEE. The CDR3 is CASSAGQNTGELFF. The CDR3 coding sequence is TGTGCCAGCAGCGCGGGACAGAACACCGGGGAGCTGTTTTTT. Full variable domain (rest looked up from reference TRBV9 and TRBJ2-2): DSGVTQTPKHLITATGQRVTLRCSPRSGDLSVYWYQQSLDQGLQFLIQYYNGEERAKGNILERFSAQQFPDLHSELNLSSLELGDSALYFCASSAGQNTGELFFGEGSRLTVL.

DNA for the CDR3: TGCGCCAGCAGCTTGGTTTTGCGGGGCGACGCAGATACGCAGTATTTT. Translating gives CASSLVLRGDADTQYF. The genes are TRBV5-1 and TRBJ2-3, with D possibly TRBD2 on 6 matching bases. The CDR3 covers 16 residues. Germline loops: CDR1 SGHRS, CDR2 YFSETQ. V dropped 0 bases and J dropped 4 bases, with 15 bases sitting between them. Full variable domain (rest looked up from reference TRBV5-1 and TRBJ2-3): KAGVTQTPRYLIKTRGQQVTLSCSPISGHRSVSWYQQTPGQGLQFLFEYFSETQRNKGNFPGRFSGRQFSNSRSEMNVSTLELGDSALYLCASSLVLRGDADTQYFGPGTRLTVL.

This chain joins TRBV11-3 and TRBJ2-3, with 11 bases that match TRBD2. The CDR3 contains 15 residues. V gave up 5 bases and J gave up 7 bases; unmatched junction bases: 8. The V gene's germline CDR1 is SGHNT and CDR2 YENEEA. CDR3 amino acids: CASSPGLAEGNTQYF. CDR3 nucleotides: TGTGCCAGCAGCCCGGGACTAGCGGAGGGAAATACGCAGTATTTT.

In DNA form, the CDR3 reads TGTGCCATCAGTGAGTTGACCGGGGAGCTGTTTTTT. Protein: CAISELTGELFF. The rearrangement links TRBV10-3 to TRBJ2-2; D is ambiguous. Germline CDR1 reads ENHRY; CDR2 reads SYGVKD. The CDR3 contains 12 residues. The V end lost 1 base, the J end lost 5 bases, and 2 bases lay between the germline ends.

CDR3 protein: CSATTGLSKRETQYF. The CDR3 DNA is TGCAGTGCTACAACGGGACTCTCTAAACGAGAGACCCAGTACTTC. J is TRBJ2-5 and V is TRBV20-1, with a possible D match to TRBD2 (6 bases). The V and J ends lost 4 bases and 4 bases respectively, with 19 bases between them. This CDR3 spans 15 amino acids. Germline V gene data show CDR1 as DFQATT and CDR2 as SNEGSKA (reference sequence).

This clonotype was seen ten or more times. CDR3 sequence reads: CASSLGRRSNYGYTF. The CDR3, as DNA: TGTGCCAGCAGTTTAGGTCGTCGCAGTAACTATGGCTACACCTTC. The V call is TRBV12-3 or TRBV12-4, the J call TRBJ1-2; D call uncertain. This CDR3 contains 15 residues. Between the trimmed V and J ends, which lost 1 base and 1 base, there was a span of 10 bases.

In DNA, the CDR3 is TGTGCCAGCACCACGGGACTCTTAAACACCGGGGAGCTGTTTTTT. This encodes CASTTGLLNTGELFF. The chain links TRBV6-5 to TRBJ2-2; a possible D gene is TRBD2 (6 bases). This CDR3 spans 15 amino acids. CDR1 and CDR2 from the germline V gene are MNHEY and SVGAGI. V was shortened by 7 bases and J by 2 bases, with 14 bases between the two germline ends.